This TCR beta chain emerged from a study of post-analysis software for immune sequencing data. As for the study in general: The cohort encompassed relapsing-remitting, secondary progressive and progressive-relapsing multiple sclerosis disease courses.

The authors incorporated unique molecular identifiers into the TCR beta cDNA libraries. Around 500,000 cDNA molecules were obtained from approximately 0.91 to 9.4 million T cells. One entry per CDR3 protein, called by TCRdb with MiXCR from the PCR reads. The sample records hundreds of thousands of distinct CDR3 sequences, more than 50% being singletons. Points from the study as a whole: By F measure, strong co-clustering occurred among samples prepared in the same batch. Patients had higher frequencies than controls of about five TRBV segments, including TRBV5-6, TRBV5-1 and TRBV20-1.

A remark on this clonotype: Its antigen is unknown.

Trimming stripped 6 bases from V and 6 bases from J, with 12 bases between. The CDR3 has 12 residues. The chain combines TRBV12-3 or TRBV12-4 with TRBJ2-7; no clear D gene. Source material: blood. The source of this sequence is a girl aged 2-9 years with multiple sclerosis. The CDR3 is CASSHKSGEQYF. The CDR3 DNA is TGTGCCAGCAGCCACAAATCTGGCGAGCAGTACTTC.